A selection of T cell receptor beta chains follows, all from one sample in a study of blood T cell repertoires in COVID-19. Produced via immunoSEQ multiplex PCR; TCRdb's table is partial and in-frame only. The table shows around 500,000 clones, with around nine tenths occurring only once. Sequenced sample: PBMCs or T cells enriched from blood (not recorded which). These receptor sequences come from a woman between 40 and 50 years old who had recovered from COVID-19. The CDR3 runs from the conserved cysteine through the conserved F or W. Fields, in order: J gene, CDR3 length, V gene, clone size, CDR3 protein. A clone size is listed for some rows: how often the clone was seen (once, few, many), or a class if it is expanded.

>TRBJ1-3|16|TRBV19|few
CASRDRRGNSGNTIYF
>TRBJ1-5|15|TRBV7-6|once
CASSLYQGGIEPQHF
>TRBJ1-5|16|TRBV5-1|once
CASSLLPLYSNQPQHF
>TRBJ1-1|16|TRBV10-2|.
CASSGWDRGMNTEAFF
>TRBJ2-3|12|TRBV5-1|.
CASSLFADTQYF
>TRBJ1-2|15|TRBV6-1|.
CASSETRGSVYGYTF
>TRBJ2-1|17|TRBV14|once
CASSQAGAGASYNEQFF
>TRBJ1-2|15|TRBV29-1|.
CSVVEGEITNYGYTF
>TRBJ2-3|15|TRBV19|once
CASSMGGRSPDTQYF
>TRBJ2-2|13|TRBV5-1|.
CASSLGGTGELFF
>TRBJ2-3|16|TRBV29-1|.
CSVESQRQGLKGTQYF
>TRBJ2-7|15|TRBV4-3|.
CASSQVVGAPYEQYF
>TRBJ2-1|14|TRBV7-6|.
CASSLGATGNEQFF
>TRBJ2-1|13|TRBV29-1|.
CSVETGSYNEQFF
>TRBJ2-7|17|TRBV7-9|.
CASSPRPGLADSYEQYF
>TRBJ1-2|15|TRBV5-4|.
CASRQSRGMGYGYTF